This TCR beta chain was identified in a study of blood T cell repertoires in COVID-19. About the research overall: Samples representing acute and convalescent COVID-19 were sourced from the United States, Italy and Spain.

Measured with immunoSEQ multiplex PCR; TCRdb has only the in-frame clones, and not every one. This sample yields more than 75,000 clones, of which roughly nine tenths are seen a single time; about 2.3% belongs to the top ten. This CDR3 comprises 14 residues. Looked up from germline, CDR1 is SNHLY and CDR2 is FYNNEI. The ends lost 10 bases at V and 5 bases at J; junction bases unmatched: 7. The J gene is TRBJ2-3, the V gene TRBV2; 12 bases match TRBD1. The clonotype was recovered from a man in his fifties or sixties with acute or convalescent COVID-19. Sequencing was carried out using peripheral blood. The CDR3 DNA sequence: TGTGCCACCCGTGGGACAGGGGGCGTAGATACGCAGTATTTT. Translating gives CATRGTGGVDTQYF.